This entry lists 19 T cell receptor beta chains sequenced from one sample in a study of early T cells in non-severe SARS-CoV-2 infection. TCRdb fed the 5' RACE reads into MiXCR, producing one record per CDR3 protein. This sample has more than 60,000 distinct CDR3 sequences; roughly 10% occur once, and the top ten carry 5.9%. Sequencing was performed on whole blood. The receptors shown here come from an adult who was a healthcare worker with PCR-confirmed SARS-CoV-2 infection or an uninfected control (not recorded which).

This clonotype was seen more than once but under ten times. The CDR3 DNA sequence: TGTGCCATCAGCCCACAGGGGAGCGACTATGGCTACACCTTC. It is translated as CAISPQGSDYGYTF. The chain joins TRBV10-3 to TRBJ1-2; 7 bases are a match to TRBD1. This CDR3 spans 14 amino acids. J gave up 3 bases and V 6 bases, and 7 bases lay outside the gene matches. Germline V gives CDR1 ENHRY, CDR2 SYGVKD.

The rearrangement joins TRBV7-6 to TRBJ2-2; TRBD2 agrees at 7 bases. There are 14 residues in the CDR3. V trimming: 8 bases; J trimming: 4 bases; junction bases outside the gene matches: 7. Germline V gene sequence: CDR1 SGHVS, CDR2 FNYEAQ. CDR3 sequence: CASAGGIPTGELFF. The CDR3 nucleotides read TGTGCCAGCGCCGGGGGGATCCCCACCGGGGAGCTGTTTTTT.

The CDR3 loop is CASSQGSWFTDTQYF. CDR3 coding DNA: TGCGCCAGCAGCCAGGGTTCGTGGTTCACAGATACGCAGTATTTT. The chain has TRBV4-3 and TRBJ2-3; D remains unclear. Trimming took off 3 bases at V and 2 bases at J, with 12 bases between the two ends. CDR3 length: 15 amino acids. Germline CDR1 LGHNA, CDR2 YSLEER.

This clonotype was picked up a small number of times. This chain joins TRBV5-4 and TRBJ2-1; 10 nucleotides agree with TRBD2. V lost 3 bases to trimming and J lost 8 bases; unmatched junction nucleotides: 11. This CDR3 has 16 residues. Per the germline V gene, CDR1 is SGHNT and CDR2 is YYREEE (reference sequence). The CDR3 DNA follows: TGTGCCAGCAGCTATGGGGGGCTAGCGGGAGTTGATGAGCAGTTCTTC. Its translation: CASSYGGLAGVDEQFF.

There are many counts of this clonotype. V is TRBV10-2 and J is TRBJ2-2; TRBD1 matches 8 bases. The germline gives CDR1 WSHSY, CDR2 SAAADI. The length of the CDR3 is 16 residues. The trim removed 0 bases at V and 5 bases at J, leaving 5 bases unmatched. CDR3 DNA sequence: TGCGCCAGCAGTGAGTCCCGGGACAGGTCGACCGGGGAGCTGTTTTTT. It codes for CASSESRDRSTGELFF.

Ten or more counts support this clonotype. The V gene is TRBV11-2, the J gene TRBJ2-1; weak D call: TRBD2 (5 bases). CDR3 length: 17 residues. V dropped 1 base and J dropped 2 bases, with 15 bases sitting between them. Germline assignment: CDR1 SGHAT and CDR2 FQNNGV. The CDR3 DNA reads TGTGCCAGCAGCTTAGGTTCTGAGCGGAGTGCCTACAATGAGCAGTTCTTC. Its translation: CASSLGSERSAYNEQFF.

This clonotype was counted ten times or more. This CDR3 reads CASSPGRDDQPQHF. The CDR3 bases are TGTGCCAGCTCACCCGGGAGGGACGATCAGCCCCAGCATTTT. V is TRBV18 and J is TRBJ1-5, with a tentative D call TRBD1 (5 bases). The germline V and J ends were trimmed by 3 bases and 5 bases, with 11 bases remaining between them. This CDR3 comprises 14 residues. In germline, CDR1 is KGHSH, CDR2 LQKENI.

With respect to this clonotype: A much larger clone differs from this one at a single base, so this may be a read error. The chain couples TRBV19 to TRBJ2-2, with 7 bases matching TRBD1. CDR3 length: 15 amino acids. Trimming cost V 4 bases and J 4 bases; bases outside gene matches: 6. The germline gives CDR1 LNHDA, CDR2 SQIVND (reference sequence). The CDR3 region is CASSTRQGITGELFF. The CDR3 nucleotides read TGTGCCAGTAGTACGAGACAGGGAATCACCGGGGAGCTGTTTTTT.

This clonotype was detected ten times or more. The chain links TRBV4-3 to TRBJ2-5; 7 bases are a match to TRBD2. Germline CDR1 reads LGHNA; CDR2 reads YSLEER. V dropped 1 base and J dropped 1; count of bases not matched to a gene: 9. The CDR3 runs to 17 residues. The CDR3 DNA follows: TGCGCCAGCAGCCAAGTTGGGCCTAGCGGCTTCCAAGAGACCCAGTACTTC. Translated, it gives CASSQVGPSGFQETQYF.

This clonotype has more than one count but fewer than ten. CDR3 DNA sequence: TGCGCCAGCAGGGGAATGAGGGGGGATGATAATTCACCCCTCCACTTT. Translating gives CASRGMRGDDNSPLHF. The V call is TRBV10-2, the J call TRBJ1-6; a weak D match, TRBD1 (6 bases). The length of the CDR3 is 16 residues. V shed 6 bases and J shed 5 bases, with 17 bases lying between them. CDR1 and CDR2 from the germline V gene are WSHSY and SAAADI.

This clonotype was recorded a few times. CDR3 bases: TGTGCTAGTGGTTTGGCTCAATGGACAGCTATTAACACTGAAGCTTTCTTT. The encoded protein is CASGLAQWTAINTEAFF. The J gene is TRBJ1-1, the V gene TRBV12-5; possible D gene TRBD1, 6 bases. V dropped 1 base and J dropped 2 bases, with 17 bases sitting between them. CDR3 length equals 17 residues. Germline CDR1 LGHNT, CDR2 FRNRAP. The variable domain in full, completed from reference TRBV12-5 and TRBJ1-1, reads DARVTQTPRHKVTEMGQEVTMRCQPILGHNTVFWYRQTMMQGLELLAYFRNRAPLDDSGMPKDRFSAEMPDATLATLKIQPSEPRDSAVYFCASGLAQWTAINTEAFFGQGTRLTVV.

This clonotype was detected only a few times. The chain carries TRBV15 and TRBJ1-2; TRBD1 agrees at 7 bases. The germline gives CDR1 LNHNV, CDR2 YYDKDF (reference sequence). Unmatched junction bases numbered 8, after V lost 6 bases and J lost 7 bases. The CDR3 is 13 amino acids. The CDR3 spells CATRQGGSGGYTF. The CDR3 DNA is TGTGCCACCAGACAAGGGGGCTCCGGTGGCTACACCTTC.

This clonotype appeared a few times. J is TRBJ2-7 and V is TRBV3-1, with 7 bases that match TRBD2. CDR3 length: 14 amino acids. With V trimmed by 3 bases and J by 7 bases, 9 bases remained unmatched. CDR1 LGHDT and CDR2 YNNKEL come from the germline V gene (reference sequence). CDR3 protein: CASSHQSTSSEQYF. CDR3 nucleotide sequence: TGTGCCAGCAGCCACCAGTCGACTAGCTCTGAGCAGTACTTC.

The rearrangement links TRBV6-1 to TRBJ2-7, with 10 bases identical to TRBD1. The ends lost 7 bases at V and 5 bases at J; junction bases unmatched: 5. The V gene's germline CDR1 is MNHNS and CDR2 SASEGT. The length of the CDR3 is 13 residues. CDR3 DNA sequence: TGTGCCAGCATCGGGACAGGGGAGAACGAGCAGTACTTC. Protein: CASIGTGENEQYF.

This clonotype appeared many times. The rearrangement uses TRBV5-6 and TRBJ2-2; maybe TRBD1 (6 bases). Germline loops: CDR1 SGHDT, CDR2 YYEEEE. The CDR3 sequence is 16 residues long. V lost 0 bases and J lost 3, with 12 bases in between. CDR3 amino acids: CASSLAAAGDTGELFF. The CDR3 DNA is TGTGCCAGCAGCTTGGCTGCCGCAGGGGACACCGGGGAGCTGTTTTTT.

This clonotype was observed a few times. The chain is built from TRBV7-2 and TRBJ2-7; D not resolved. The CDR3 length is 13 residues. V was pared by 3 bases and J by 4 bases, with 10 bases between. Per the germline V gene, CDR1 is SGHTA and CDR2 is FQGNSA. The CDR3 bases are TGTGCCAGCAGCTTCGAGAAGGGATACGAGCAGTACTTC. Translated, it gives CASSFEKGYEQYF.

The chain joins TRBV27 to TRBJ2-3; D is undetermined. CDR3 length: 14 residues. The V end was cut by 0 bases, the J end by 2 bases, with 6 bases between. Per germline, CDR1 MNHEY and CDR2 SMNVEV (reference sequence). The CDR3: CASSLSDFTDTQYF. In DNA, the CDR3 is TGTGCCAGCAGTTTATCTGACTTCACAGATACGCAGTATTTT.

V usage is TRBV11-3 and J usage is TRBJ1-1; a weak D match, TRBD1 (5 bases). Trimming removed 4 bases at V and 4 bases at J, with 19 bases between. The germline V gene encodes CDR1 SGHNT and CDR2 YENEEA. This CDR3 has 16 residues. Here the CDR3 reads CASSSGGVGARTEAFF. Written as DNA, the CDR3 is TGTGCCAGCAGCTCGGGTGGTGTAGGGGCTCGCACTGAAGCTTTCTTT.

This clonotype has only a few counts. The rearrangement links TRBV11-2 to TRBJ2-1; perhaps D is TRBD1 or TRBD2 (5 bases each). Germline CDR1 is SGHAT and CDR2 is FQNNGV. The germline V and J ends were trimmed by 1 base and 5 bases, with 12 bases remaining between them. The CDR3 has 15 amino acids. CDR3 nucleotides: TGTGCCAGCAGCTTAGCCTTGGGGGTTGACAATGAGCAGTTCTTC. Its protein product is CASSLALGVDNEQFF.